Detailed here is one T cell receptor beta chain. Its antigen is currently unknown. The sample originates from a study of cytomegalovirus exposure and HLA in healthy donors. Study-wide background: The Caucasian-associated ancestry cluster held around four fifths of 300 to 450 genotyped donors. Study findings and constraints: Rare sequences made up most TCRs, while some public TCRs were found in many donors. Sequencing artifact likely explains a cluster of highly shared sequence variants. Later analysis showed TCR association rates varying by HLA locus, highest for DRB1 and lowest for HLA-C.

V was clipped by 2 bases and J by 1 base; unmatched bases: 1. CDR3 length: 15 amino acids. Germline lookup yields CDR1 SGDLS and CDR2 YYNGEE. The PCR ran on 60 Vbeta and 13 Jbeta primers. TCRdb keeps only in-frame clones here, not all; method: immunoSEQ multiplex PCR. In the table there are approximately 170,000 clones, about four fifths of which are singletons. The rearrangement joins TRBV9 to TRBJ2-7; 12 bases are shared with TRBD2. The sequenced material came from PBMCs. This TCR was recovered from a male donor in good health and CMV-seronegative. CDR3 DNA sequence: TGTGCCAGCAGCGTTGGGACTAGCGGGTCCTACGAGCAGTACTTC. This codes for CASSVGTSGSYEQYF. Variable domain in full (rest from reference TRBV9 and TRBJ2-7): DSGVTQTPKHLITATGQRVTLRCSPRSGDLSVYWYQQSLDQGLQFLIQYYNGEERAKGNILERFSAQQFPDLHSELNLSSLELGDSALYFCASSVGTSGSYEQYFGPGTRLTVT.